This entry describes one TCR beta chain. The antigen is unknown. This entry belongs to a study of OX40 agonist ivuxolimab in advanced cancers. Study-level findings and limits: With doses of 0.1 to 3.0 mg/kg, CD4+ and CD8+ blood T cells had undergone clonal expansion by week 6.

The ends were cut back, 1 base at V and 2 bases at J, with 12 bases in the middle. CDR1 and CDR2 from the germline V gene are LGHNA and YNFKEQ. This CDR3 spans 16 amino acids. TCRdb's table, derived via immunoSEQ multiplex PCR, lists solely in-frame clones and lacks some. The data show roughly 38,000 clones, 80% to 95% seen once. V gene TRBV4-2 combines with J gene TRBJ1-5; D uncertain. This material consisted of CD4+ or CD8+ T cells sorted from blood, taken in a trial of the OX40 agonist ivuxolimab. This clonotype originated in an adult with an advanced solid tumor such as melanoma, head and neck, liver or kidney cancer. The DNA of the CDR3 is TGTGCCAGCAGCCAAGCATACGGAGGGCGCAATCAGCCCCAGCATTTT. Amino acids: CASSQAYGGRNQPQHF.